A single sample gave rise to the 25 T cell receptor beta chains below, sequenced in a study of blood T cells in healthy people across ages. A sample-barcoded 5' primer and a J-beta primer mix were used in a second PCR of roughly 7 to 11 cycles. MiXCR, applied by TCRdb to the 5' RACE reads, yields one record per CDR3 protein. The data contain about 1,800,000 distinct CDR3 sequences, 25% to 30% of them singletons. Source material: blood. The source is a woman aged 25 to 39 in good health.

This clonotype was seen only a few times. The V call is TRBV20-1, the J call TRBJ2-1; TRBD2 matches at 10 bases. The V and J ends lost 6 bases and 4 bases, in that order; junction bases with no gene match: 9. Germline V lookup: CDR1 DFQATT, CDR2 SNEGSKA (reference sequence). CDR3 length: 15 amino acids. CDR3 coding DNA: TGCAGTGCGCCTACTACTAGCGGGGCGTACAATGAGCAGTTCTTC. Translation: CSAPTTSGAYNEQFF.

Written as DNA, the CDR3 is TGCAGTGCTAGGGGGGGAATGAACACTGAAGCTTTCTTT. It codes for CSARGGMNTEAFF. The V gene is TRBV20-1, the J gene TRBJ1-1, with a possible D match to TRBD1 (5 bases). The V gene lost 3 bases and the J gene lost 0 bases, with 8 bases spanning the gap. Germline V CDR1 and CDR2: DFQATT, SNEGSKA (reference sequence). The CDR3 is 13 amino acids.

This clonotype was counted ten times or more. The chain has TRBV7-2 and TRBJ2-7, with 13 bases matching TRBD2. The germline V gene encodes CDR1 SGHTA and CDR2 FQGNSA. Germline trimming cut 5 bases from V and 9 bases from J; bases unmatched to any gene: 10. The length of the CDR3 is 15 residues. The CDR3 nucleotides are TGTGCCAGCAGCGCTAACCCGGGACTAGCGGGATTGCAGTACTTC. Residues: CASSANPGLAGLQYF.

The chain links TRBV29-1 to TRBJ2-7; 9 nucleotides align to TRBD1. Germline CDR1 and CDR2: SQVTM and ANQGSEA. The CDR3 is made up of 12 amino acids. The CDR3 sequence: CNTTGGTYGQYF. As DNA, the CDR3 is TGCAATACGACAGGGGGGACTTATGGGCAGTACTTC.

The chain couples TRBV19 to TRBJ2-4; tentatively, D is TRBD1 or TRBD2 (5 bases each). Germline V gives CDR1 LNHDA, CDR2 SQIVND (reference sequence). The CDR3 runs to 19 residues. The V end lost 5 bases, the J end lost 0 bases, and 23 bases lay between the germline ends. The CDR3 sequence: CASSPRPGQRTVAKNIQYF. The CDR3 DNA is TGTGCCAGTAGTCCCCGCCCGGGGCAGAGAACCGTAGCCAAAAACATTCAGTACTTC.

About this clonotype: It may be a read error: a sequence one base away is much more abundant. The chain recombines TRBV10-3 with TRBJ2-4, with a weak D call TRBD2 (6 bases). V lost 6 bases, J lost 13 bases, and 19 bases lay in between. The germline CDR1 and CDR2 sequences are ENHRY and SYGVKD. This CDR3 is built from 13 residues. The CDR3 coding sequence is TGTGCCATCAGCTCCCGGGAGCGCGATGAGCAGTACTTC. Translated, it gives CAISSRERDEQYF.

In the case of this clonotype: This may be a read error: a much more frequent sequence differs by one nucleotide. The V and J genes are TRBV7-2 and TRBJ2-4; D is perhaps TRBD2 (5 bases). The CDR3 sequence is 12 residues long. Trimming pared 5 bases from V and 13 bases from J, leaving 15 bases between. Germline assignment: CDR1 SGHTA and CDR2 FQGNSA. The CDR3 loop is CASSRGREEQYF. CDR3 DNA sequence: TGTGCCAGCAGCCGAGGGAGAGAGGAGCAGTACTTC.

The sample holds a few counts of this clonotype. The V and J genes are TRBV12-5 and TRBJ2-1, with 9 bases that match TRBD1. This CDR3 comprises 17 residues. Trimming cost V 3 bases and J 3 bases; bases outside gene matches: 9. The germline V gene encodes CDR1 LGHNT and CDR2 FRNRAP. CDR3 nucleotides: TGTGCTAGTGGTTTAAATACCGGGACAGGGAACTACAATGAGCAGTTCTTC. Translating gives CASGLNTGTGNYNEQFF.

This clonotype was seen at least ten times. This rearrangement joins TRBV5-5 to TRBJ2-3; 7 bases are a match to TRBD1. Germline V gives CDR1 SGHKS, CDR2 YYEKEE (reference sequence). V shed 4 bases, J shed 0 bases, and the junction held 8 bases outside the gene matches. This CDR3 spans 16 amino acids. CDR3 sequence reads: CASSHDRALSTDTQYF. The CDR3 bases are TGTGCCAGCAGCCACGACAGGGCTCTTAGCACAGATACGCAGTATTTT.

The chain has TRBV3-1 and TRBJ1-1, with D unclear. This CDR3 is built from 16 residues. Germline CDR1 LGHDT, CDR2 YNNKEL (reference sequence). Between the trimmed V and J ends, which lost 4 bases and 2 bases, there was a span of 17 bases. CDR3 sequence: CASSPGSYRVNTEAFF. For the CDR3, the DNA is TGTGCCAGCAGCCCGGGCTCGTACCGGGTAAACACTGAAGCTTTCTTT. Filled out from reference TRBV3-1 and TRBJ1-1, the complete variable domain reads DTAVSQTPKYLVTQMGNDKSIKCEQNLGHDTMYWYKQDSKKFLKIMFSYNNKELIINETVPNRFSPKSPDKAHLNLHINSLELGDSAVYFCASSPGSYRVNTEAFFGQGTRLTVV.

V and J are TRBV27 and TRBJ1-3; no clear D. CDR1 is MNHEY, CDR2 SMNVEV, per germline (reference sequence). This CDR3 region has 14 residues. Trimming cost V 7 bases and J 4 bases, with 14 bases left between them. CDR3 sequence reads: CASKVTQGGNTIYF. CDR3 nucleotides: TGTGCCAGCAAGGTGACGCAAGGGGGAAACACCATATATTTT.

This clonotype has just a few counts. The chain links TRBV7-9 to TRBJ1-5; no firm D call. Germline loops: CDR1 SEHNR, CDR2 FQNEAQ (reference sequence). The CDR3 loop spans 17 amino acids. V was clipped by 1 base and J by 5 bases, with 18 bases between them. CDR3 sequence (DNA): TGTGCCAGCAGCTTAGGAGTCGGGCAGGCCGCGGATCAGCCCCAGCATTTT. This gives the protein CASSLGVGQAADQPQHF.

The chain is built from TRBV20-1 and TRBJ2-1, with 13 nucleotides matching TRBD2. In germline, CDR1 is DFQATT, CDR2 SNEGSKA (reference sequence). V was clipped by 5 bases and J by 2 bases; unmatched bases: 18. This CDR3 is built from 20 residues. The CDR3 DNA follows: TGCAGTGCTCCTTTCTCCCCGGGACTAGCGGGGCCGAGCGCCTACAATGAGCAGTTCTTC. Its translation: CSAPFSPGLAGPSAYNEQFF.

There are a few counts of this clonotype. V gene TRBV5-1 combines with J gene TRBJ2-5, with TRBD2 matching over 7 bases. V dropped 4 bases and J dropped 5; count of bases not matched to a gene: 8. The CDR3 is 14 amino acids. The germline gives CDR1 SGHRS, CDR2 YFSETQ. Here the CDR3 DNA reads TGCGCCAGCAGCCTAGGGAGGGAGTGGGAGACCCAGTACTTC. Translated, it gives CASSLGREWETQYF.

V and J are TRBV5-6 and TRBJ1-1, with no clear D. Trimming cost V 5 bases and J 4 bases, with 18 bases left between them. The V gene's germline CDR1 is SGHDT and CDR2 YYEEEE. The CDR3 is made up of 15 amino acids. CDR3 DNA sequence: TGTGCCAGCAGTCCAGGAACTGGGGTGAGCACTGAAGCTTTCTTT. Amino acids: CASSPGTGVSTEAFF.

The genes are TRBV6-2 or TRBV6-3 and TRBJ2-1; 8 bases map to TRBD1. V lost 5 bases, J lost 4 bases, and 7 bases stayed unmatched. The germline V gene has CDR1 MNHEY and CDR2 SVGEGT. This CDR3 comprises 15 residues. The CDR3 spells CASSEPGTGYNEQFF. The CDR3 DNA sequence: TGTGCCAGCAGTGAGCCCGGGACAGGTTACAATGAGCAGTTCTTC.

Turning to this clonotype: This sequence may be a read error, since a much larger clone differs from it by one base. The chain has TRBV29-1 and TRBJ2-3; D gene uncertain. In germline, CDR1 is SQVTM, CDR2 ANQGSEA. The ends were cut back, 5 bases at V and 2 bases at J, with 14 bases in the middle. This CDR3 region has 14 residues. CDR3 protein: CSVRRNGLTDTQYF. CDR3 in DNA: TGCAGCGTTCGACGGAACGGGCTCACAGATACGCAGTATTTT.

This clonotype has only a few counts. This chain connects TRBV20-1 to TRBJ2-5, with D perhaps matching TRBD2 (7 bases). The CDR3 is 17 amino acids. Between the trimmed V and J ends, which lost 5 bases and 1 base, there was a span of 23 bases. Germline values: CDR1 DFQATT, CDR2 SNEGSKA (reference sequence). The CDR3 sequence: CSAWGGLRQSAQETQYF. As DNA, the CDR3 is TGCAGTGCTTGGGGGGGCCTCAGACAGTCGGCCCAAGAGACCCAGTACTTC.

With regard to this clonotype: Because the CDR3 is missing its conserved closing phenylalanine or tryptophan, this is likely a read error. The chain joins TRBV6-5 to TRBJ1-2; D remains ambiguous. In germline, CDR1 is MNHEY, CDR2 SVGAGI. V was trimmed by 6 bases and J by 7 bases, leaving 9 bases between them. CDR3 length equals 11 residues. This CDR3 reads CASSGVRGYTC. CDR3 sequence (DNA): TGTGCCAGCAGCGGAGTTCGTGGCTACACCTGC.

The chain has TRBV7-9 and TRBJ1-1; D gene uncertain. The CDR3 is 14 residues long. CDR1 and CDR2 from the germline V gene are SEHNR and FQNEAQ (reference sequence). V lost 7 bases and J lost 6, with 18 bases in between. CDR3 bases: TGTGCCAGCACCCCGCGGACCGGAGACGCTGAAGCTTTCTTT. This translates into CASTPRTGDAEAFF.

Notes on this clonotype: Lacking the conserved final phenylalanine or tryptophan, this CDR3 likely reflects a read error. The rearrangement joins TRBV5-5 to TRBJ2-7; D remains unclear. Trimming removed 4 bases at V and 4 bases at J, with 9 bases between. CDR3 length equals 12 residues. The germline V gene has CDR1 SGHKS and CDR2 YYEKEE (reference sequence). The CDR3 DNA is TGTGCCAGCAGCCCGTCAAGGTACGAGCAGTACCTC. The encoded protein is CASSPSRYEQYL.

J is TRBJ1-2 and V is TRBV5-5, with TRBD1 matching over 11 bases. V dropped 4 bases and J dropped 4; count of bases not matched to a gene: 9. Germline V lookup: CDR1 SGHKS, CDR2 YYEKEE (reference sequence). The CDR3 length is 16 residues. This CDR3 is CASSPHPGTGGYGYTF. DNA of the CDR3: TGTGCCAGCAGCCCACATCCCGGGACAGGGGGCTATGGCTACACCTTC.

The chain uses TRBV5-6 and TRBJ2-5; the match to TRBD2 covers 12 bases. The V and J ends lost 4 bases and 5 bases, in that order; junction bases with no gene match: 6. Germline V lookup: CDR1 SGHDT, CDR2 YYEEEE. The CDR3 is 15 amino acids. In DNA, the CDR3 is TGTGCCAGCAGCCTGACTAGCGGGAGTGTGGAGACCCAGTACTTC. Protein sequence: CASSLTSGSVETQYF.

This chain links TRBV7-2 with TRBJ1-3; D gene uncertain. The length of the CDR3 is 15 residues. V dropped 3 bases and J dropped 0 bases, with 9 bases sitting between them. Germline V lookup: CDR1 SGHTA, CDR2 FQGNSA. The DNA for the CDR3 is TGTGCCAGCAGCTTCGGTTTTCTCTCTGGAAACACCATATATTTT. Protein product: CASSFGFLSGNTIYF. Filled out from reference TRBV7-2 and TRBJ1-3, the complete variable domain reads GAGVSQSPSNKVTEKGKDVELRCDPISGHTALYWYRQSLGQGLEFLIYFQGNSAPDKSGLPSDRFSAERTGGSVSTLTIQRTQQEDSAVYLCASSFGFLSGNTIYFGEGSWLTVV.

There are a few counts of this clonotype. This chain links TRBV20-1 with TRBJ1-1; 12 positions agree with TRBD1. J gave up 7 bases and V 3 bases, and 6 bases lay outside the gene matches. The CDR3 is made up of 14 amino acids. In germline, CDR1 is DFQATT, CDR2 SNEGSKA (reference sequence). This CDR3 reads CSASPGQGAYEAFF. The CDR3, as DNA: TGCAGTGCTAGTCCGGGACAGGGGGCGTATGAAGCTTTCTTT.